Following are 25 T cell receptor beta chains from one sample sequenced in a study of OX40 agonist ivuxolimab in advanced cancers. Method: immunoSEQ multiplex PCR; TCRdb's copy keeps in-frame clones and lacks some. The repertoire has roughly 100,000 clones, around 90% of them found once; the top ten carry 0.79%. This specimen was CD4+ or CD8+ T cells sorted from blood, taken in a trial of the OX40 agonist ivuxolimab. The receptors derive from an adult with an advanced solid tumor such as melanoma, head and neck, liver or kidney cancer.

This chain uses TRBV5-6 with TRBJ2-7; the D is unclear. With 6 bases removed from V and 1 base from J, the gap between germline ends came to 14 bases. The CDR3 length is 14 residues. Per germline, CDR1 SGHDT and CDR2 YYEEEE. CDR3 in amino acids: CASTGQAVSYEQYF. CDR3 coding DNA: TGTGCCAGCACTGGGCAGGCGGTATCCTACGAGCAGTACTTC.

The V and J genes are TRBV6-5 and TRBJ1-2; TRBD1 is a possible D gene (5 bases). This CDR3 has 14 residues. Germline CDR1 and CDR2: MNHEY and SVGAGI. V lost 8 bases, J lost 6 bases, and 19 bases lay in between. CDR3 sequence reads: CASRRGQAFNGYTF. CDR3 DNA sequence: TGTGCCAGCCGAAGGGGCCAGGCTTTCAATGGCTACACCTTC.

This chain links TRBV11-1 with TRBJ2-1; D gene ambiguous. V shed 1 base and J shed 7 bases, with 8 bases lying between them. This CDR3 comprises 13 residues. The germline gives CDR1 SGHAT, CDR2 FQDESV (reference sequence). CDR3 in DNA: TGTGCCAGCAGCTTAGGTCGGGCGAATGAGCAGTTCTTC. Translating gives CASSLGRANEQFF.

The chain is built from TRBV25-1 and TRBJ2-3; D is possibly TRBD1 or TRBD2 (5 bases each). The germline V gene has CDR1 MGHDK and CDR2 SYGVNS. V gave up 4 bases and J gave up 4 bases, with 15 bases separating them. CDR3 size: 15 residues. The CDR3 reads CASSVLEGLADTQYF. In nucleotides, the CDR3 is TGTGCCAGCAGTGTACTCGAGGGGTTGGCAGATACGCAGTATTTT.

The gene calls are TRBV5-6 and TRBJ2-3, with D possibly matching TRBD2 (5 bases). Trimming removed 2 bases at V and 4 bases at J, with 8 bases between. CDR3 length equals 13 residues. Germline V gene sequence: CDR1 SGHDT, CDR2 YYEEEE. The CDR3 loop reads CASSFFGADTQYF. CDR3 nucleotide sequence: TGTGCCAGCAGCTTTTTCGGGGCAGATACGCAGTATTTT.

V usage is TRBV7-8 and J usage is TRBJ1-3; 8 nucleotides align to TRBD1. V shed 6 bases, J shed 0 bases, and the junction held 1 base outside the gene matches. The germline CDR1 and CDR2 sequences are SGHVS and FQNEAQ. This CDR3 region has 14 residues. The CDR3 DNA reads TGTGCCAGCAGACAGGGGGGCTCTGGAAACACCATATATTTT. Translation gives CASRQGGSGNTIYF. Together with reference TRBV7-8 and TRBJ1-3, the CDR3 gives the full variable domain: GAGVSQSPRYKVAKRGQDVALRCDPISGHVSLFWYQQALGQGPEFLTYFQNEAQLDKSGLPSDRFFAERPEGSVSTLKIQRTQQEDSAVYLCASRQGGSGNTIYFGEGSWLTVV.

The V gene is TRBV28, the J gene TRBJ1-6; D call uncertain. The CDR3 spans 15 residues. CDR1 and CDR2 (germline): MDHEN, SYDVKM. Trimming cost V 3 bases and J 4 bases, with 10 bases left between them. The CDR3 coding sequence is TGTGCCAGCAGTTTTTTCGCCAGGTATAATTCACCCCTCCACTTT. It specifies CASSFFARYNSPLHF.

This CDR3 reads CASSLWSSYEQYF. The CDR3 DNA follows: TGTGCCAGCAGCTTATGGTCCTCCTACGAGCAGTACTTC. This chain joins TRBV7-2 and TRBJ2-7; no definite D call. V lost 2 bases to trimming and J lost 0 bases, with 5 bases between them. The CDR3 contains 13 residues. From germline, CDR1 is SGHTA and CDR2 FQGNSA. The full variable domain, with the rest looked up from reference TRBV7-2 and TRBJ2-7, is GAGVSQSPSNKVTEKGKDVELRCDPISGHTALYWYRQSLGQGLEFLIYFQGNSAPDKSGLPSDRFSAERTGGSVSTLTIQRTQQEDSAVYLCASSLWSSYEQYFGPGTRLTVT.

A note on this clone: The same CDR3 is also encoded by other DNA sequences in this sample. V usage is TRBV9 and J usage is TRBJ2-2, with D hard to call. The CDR3 consists of 14 residues. In germline, CDR1 is SGDLS, CDR2 YYNGEE. Trimming pared 2 bases from V and 1 base from J, leaving 6 bases between. Written as DNA, the CDR3 is TGTGCCAGCAGCGTTGCAGGGAACACCGGGGAGCTGTTTTTT. Its protein product is CASSVAGNTGELFF.

Concerning this clone itself: Compared with germline, one end of the junction differs, possibly owing to a read error. V usage is TRBV7-7 and J usage is TRBJ2-1; D uncertain. CDR3 length equals 13 residues. Germline V gives CDR1 SSHAT, CDR2 FNYEAQ (reference sequence). The CDR3 DNA follows: TGTGCTAGCAGCTTTGCTAGGTATGGTGAGCAGTTCTTC. Translating it yields CASSFARYGEQFF.

The chain combines TRBV7-9 with TRBJ1-2; D remains unclear. Germline lookup yields CDR1 SEHNR and CDR2 FQNEAQ (reference sequence). V dropped 3 bases and J dropped 11 bases, with 10 bases sitting between them. CDR3 length: 11 amino acids. CDR3 in amino acids: CASSFSGSYTF. DNA of the CDR3: TGTGCCAGCAGCTTTTCGGGGAGTTACACCTTC.

This clone was seen a few times. The V gene is TRBV19, the J gene TRBJ2-3, with 9 bases lining up with TRBD1. The CDR3 loop spans 14 amino acids. CDR1 is LNHDA and CDR2 is SQIVND in the germline V gene (reference sequence). Trimming at V came to 6 bases and at J to 4 bases, leaving 5 bases not matched to a gene. As DNA, the CDR3 is TGTGCCAGTAGACAGGGACAGGGACCAGATACGCAGTATTTT. It codes for CASRQGQGPDTQYF.

The V call is TRBV14, the J call TRBJ1-6, with D tentatively TRBD1 (5 bases). The germline gives CDR1 SGHDN, CDR2 FVKESK. Between the trimmed V and J ends, which lost 3 bases and 10 bases, there was a span of 22 bases. There are 17 residues in the CDR3. CDR3 loop: CASSHTLLRGNGSPLHF. The CDR3 nucleotides are TGTGCCAGCAGCCACACACTACTACGGGGGAACGGCTCACCCCTCCACTTT.

The chain combines TRBV7-9 with TRBJ1-2; D possibly corresponds to TRBD1 (6 bases). The CDR3 has 13 amino acids. The V end was cut by 5 bases, the J end by 2 bases, with 9 bases between. Germline CDR1 is SEHNR and CDR2 is FQNEAQ (reference sequence). The CDR3 loop is CASSTQGNYGYTF. The CDR3 nucleotides are TGTGCCAGCAGCACTCAGGGGAACTATGGCTACACCTTC. Full variable domain (remainder filled in from reference TRBV7-9 and TRBJ1-2): DTGVSQNPRHKITKRGQNVTFRCDPISEHNRLYWYRQTLGQGPEFLTYFQNEAQLEKSRLLSDRFSAERPKGSFSTLEIQRTEQGDSAMYLCASSTQGNYGYTFGSGTRLTVV.

The rearrangement joins TRBV10-3 to TRBJ2-1, with a weak D call TRBD1 (5 bases). Germline CDR1 and CDR2: ENHRY and SYGVKD. The V end was cut by 6 bases, the J end by 10 bases, with 10 bases between. CDR3 length equals 11 residues. Here the CDR3 reads CAIRQEFEQFF. Here the CDR3 DNA reads TGTGCCATCAGACAGGAGTTCGAGCAGTTCTTC.

The chain carries TRBV7-9 and TRBJ2-5; no reliable D call. Trimming took 2 bases from V and 0 from J, leaving 16 bases between them. The CDR3 sequence is 17 residues long. Germline CDR1 SEHNR, CDR2 FQNEAQ (reference sequence). DNA for the CDR3: TGTGCCAGCAGCTTATGGTGGACCCGGGCGTACCAAGAGACCCAGTACTTC. It encodes CASSLWWTRAYQETQYF.

The rearrangement links TRBV28 to TRBJ2-3; D remains ambiguous. The germline V gene has CDR1 MDHEN and CDR2 SYDVKM. V lost 2 bases and J 2 bases, leaving 8 bases between the germline ends. The CDR3 loop spans 14 amino acids. The CDR3 sequence: CASSLAPPTDTQYF. For the CDR3, the DNA is TGTGCCAGCAGTTTAGCCCCGCCCACAGATACGCAGTATTTT.

The rearrangement links TRBV28 to TRBJ1-3; 9 bases agree with TRBD1. The CDR3 totals 16 residues. Germline V gene sequence: CDR1 MDHEN, CDR2 SYDVKM. V trimming: 4 bases; J trimming: 5 bases; junction bases outside the gene matches: 9. The CDR3 coding sequence is TGTGCCAGCAGTTCCCCGTCGGACAGGGGCCGAAACACCATATATTTT. Residues: CASSSPSDRGRNTIYF.

The gene calls are TRBV7-2 and TRBJ1-4; D is perhaps TRBD1 (5 bases). This CDR3 is built from 13 residues. The germline gives CDR1 SGHTA, CDR2 FQGNSA. Trimming took 1 base from V and 7 from J, leaving 7 bases between them. CDR3 in amino acids: CASSLGGREKLFF. The CDR3 DNA reads TGTGCCAGCAGCTTAGGGGGCCGTGAAAAACTGTTTTTT.

The rearrangement links TRBV18 to TRBJ1-1; no reliable D call. From germline, CDR1 is KGHSH and CDR2 LQKENI. V lost 2 bases to trimming and J lost 0 bases, with 10 bases between them. The CDR3 is 15 residues long. Written as DNA, the CDR3 is TGTGCCAGCTCACCAGAGATCCACCTGAACACTGAAGCTTTCTTT. Encoded protein: CASSPEIHLNTEAFF. Complete variable domain (other parts from reference TRBV18 and TRBJ1-1): NAGVMQNPRHLVRRRGQEARLRCSPMKGHSHVYWYRQLPEEGLKFMVYLQKENIIDESGMPKERFSAEFPKEGPSILRIQQVVRGDSAAYFCASSPEIHLNTEAFFGQGTRLTVV.

V gene TRBV7-2 combines with J gene TRBJ1-6; D unclear. The CDR3 is made up of 15 amino acids. Trimming stripped 5 bases from V and 5 bases from J, with 13 bases between. Germline V gene sequence: CDR1 SGHTA, CDR2 FQGNSA. The CDR3 sequence: CASSGRGGNNSPLHF. The CDR3 nucleotides read TGTGCCAGCAGCGGAAGAGGCGGGAATAATTCACCCCTCCACTTT.

This chain links TRBV7-2 with TRBJ1-3; D gene ambiguous. Trimming pared 5 bases from V and 2 bases from J, leaving 16 bases between. The CDR3 is made up of 16 amino acids. The germline V gene encodes CDR1 SGHTA and CDR2 FQGNSA. The CDR3 sequence: CASSPRESPPGNTIYF. CDR3 DNA sequence: TGTGCCAGCAGCCCCCGGGAGAGCCCCCCTGGAAACACCATATATTTT.

The chain combines TRBV4-3 with TRBJ1-3, with D uncertain. This CDR3 spans 16 amino acids. Germline CDR1 is LGHNA and CDR2 is YSLEER. Trimming left V 2 bases short and J 1 base short, with 12 bases between. Written as DNA, the CDR3 is TGCGCCAGCAGCCAATTGGTCGGGGTTTCTGGAAACACCATATATTTT. Protein product: CASSQLVGVSGNTIYF.

The chain couples TRBV28 to TRBJ1-3; D is perhaps TRBD1 (5 bases). CDR1 MDHEN and CDR2 SYDVKM come from the germline V gene. CDR3 size: 12 residues. V was clipped by 8 bases and J by 4 bases, with 9 bases between them. CDR3 protein: CASQGGGNTIYF. CDR3 in DNA: TGTGCCAGCCAGGGAGGCGGAAACACCATATATTTT. The variable domain in full, with the rest retrieved from reference TRBV28 and TRBJ1-3, is DVKVTQSSRYLVKRTGEKVFLECVQDMDHENMFWYRQDPGLGLRLIYFSYDVKMKEKGDIPEGYSVSREKKERFSLILESASTNQTSMYLCASQGGGNTIYFGEGSWLTVV.

The chain is built from TRBV6-4 and TRBJ2-3, with 8 nucleotides matching TRBD1. CDR3 length equals 16 residues. Germline V lookup: CDR1 MRHNA, CDR2 SNTAGT. Losses at the gene ends were 2 bases for V and 2 bases for J; bases not matched to a gene: 6. The CDR3 sequence: CASSDGPTGATDTQYF. CDR3 coding DNA: TGTGCCAGCAGTGACGGGCCGACAGGGGCCACAGATACGCAGTATTTT.